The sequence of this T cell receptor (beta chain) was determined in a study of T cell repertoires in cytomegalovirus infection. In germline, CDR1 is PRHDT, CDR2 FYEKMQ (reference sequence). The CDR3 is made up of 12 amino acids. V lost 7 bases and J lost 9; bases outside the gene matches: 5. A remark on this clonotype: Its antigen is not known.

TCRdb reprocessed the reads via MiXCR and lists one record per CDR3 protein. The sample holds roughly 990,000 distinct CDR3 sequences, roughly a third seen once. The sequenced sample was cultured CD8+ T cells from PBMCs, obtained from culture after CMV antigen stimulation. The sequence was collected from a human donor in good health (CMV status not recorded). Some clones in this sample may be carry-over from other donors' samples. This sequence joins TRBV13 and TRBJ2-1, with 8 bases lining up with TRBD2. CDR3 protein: CASMGSGVEQFF. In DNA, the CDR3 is TGTGCCAGCATGGGTAGCGGGGTTGAGCAGTTCTTC.